Reported below is one T cell receptor beta chain. These data come from a study of blood T cells in healthy people across ages. Germline values: CDR1 SEHNR, CDR2 FQNEAQ (reference sequence). Trimming stripped 2 bases from V and 8 bases from J, with 10 bases between. The CDR3 runs 13 residues. The use of a sample-barcoded 5' primer and a J-beta primer mix characterized a second PCR of roughly 6 to 11 cycles. MiXCR, applied by TCRdb to the 5' RACE reads, yields one record per CDR3 protein. This table has approximately 800,000 distinct CDR3 sequences, about half appearing once. The chain recombines TRBV7-9 with TRBJ2-1; D ambiguous. The receptor was derived from a man at least 80 years old in good health. Sequencing was carried out using blood. The CDR3 region has the DNA TGTGCCAGCAGCTTAAATCCCTCTGATGAGCAGTTCTTC. Translated: CASSLNPSDEQFF.